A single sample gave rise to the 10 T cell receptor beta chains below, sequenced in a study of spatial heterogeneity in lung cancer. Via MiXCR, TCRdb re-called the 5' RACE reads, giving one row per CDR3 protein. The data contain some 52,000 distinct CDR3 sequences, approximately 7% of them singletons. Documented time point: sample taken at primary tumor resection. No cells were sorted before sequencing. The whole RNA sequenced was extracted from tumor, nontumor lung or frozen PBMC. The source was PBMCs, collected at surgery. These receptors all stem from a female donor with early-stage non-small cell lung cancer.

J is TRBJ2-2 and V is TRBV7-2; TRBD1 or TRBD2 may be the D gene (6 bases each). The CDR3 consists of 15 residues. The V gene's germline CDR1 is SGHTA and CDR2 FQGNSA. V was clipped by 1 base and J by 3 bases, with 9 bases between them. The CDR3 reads CASSLVGGYTGELFF. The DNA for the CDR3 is TGTGCCAGCAGCTTAGTAGGGGGGTACACCGGGGAGCTGTTTTTT.

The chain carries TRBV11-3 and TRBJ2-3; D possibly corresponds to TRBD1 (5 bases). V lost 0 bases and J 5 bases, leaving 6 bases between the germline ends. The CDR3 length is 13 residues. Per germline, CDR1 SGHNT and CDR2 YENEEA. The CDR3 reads CASSLDQGDTQYF. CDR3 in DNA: TGTGCCAGCAGCTTAGATCAGGGAGATACGCAGTATTTT.

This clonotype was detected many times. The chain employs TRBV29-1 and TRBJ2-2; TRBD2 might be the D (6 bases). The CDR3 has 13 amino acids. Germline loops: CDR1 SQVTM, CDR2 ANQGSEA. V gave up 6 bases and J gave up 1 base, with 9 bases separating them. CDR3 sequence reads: CSVRGKNTGELFF. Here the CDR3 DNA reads TGCAGCGTCCGCGGGAAGAACACCGGGGAGCTGTTTTTT.

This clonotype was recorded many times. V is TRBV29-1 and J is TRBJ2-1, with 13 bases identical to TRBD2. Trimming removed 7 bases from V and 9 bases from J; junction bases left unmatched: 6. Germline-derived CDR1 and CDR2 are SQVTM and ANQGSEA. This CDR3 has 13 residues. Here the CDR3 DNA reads TGCAGCGCCTCGACTAGCGGGGGGATTGAGCAGTTCTTC. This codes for CSASTSGGIEQFF.

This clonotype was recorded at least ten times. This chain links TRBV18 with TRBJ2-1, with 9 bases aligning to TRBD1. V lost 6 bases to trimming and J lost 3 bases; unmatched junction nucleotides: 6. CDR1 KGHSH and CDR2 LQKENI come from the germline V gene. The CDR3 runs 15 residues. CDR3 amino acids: CASSPGQGVYNEQFF. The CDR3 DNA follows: TGTGCCAGCTCCCCGGGACAGGGTGTCTACAATGAGCAGTTCTTC.

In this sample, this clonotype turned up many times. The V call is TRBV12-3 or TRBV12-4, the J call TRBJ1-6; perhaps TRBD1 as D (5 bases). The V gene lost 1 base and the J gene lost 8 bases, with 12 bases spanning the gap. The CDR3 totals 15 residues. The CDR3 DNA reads TGTGCCAGCAGTTTAGGCGGGACCGGATATTCACCCCTCCACTTT. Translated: CASSLGGTGYSPLHF.

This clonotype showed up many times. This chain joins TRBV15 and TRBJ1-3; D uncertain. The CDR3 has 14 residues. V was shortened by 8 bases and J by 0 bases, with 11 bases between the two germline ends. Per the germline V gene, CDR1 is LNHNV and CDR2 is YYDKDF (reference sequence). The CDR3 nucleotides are TGTGCCACCCGAGATTTAAGCTCTGGAAACACCATATATTTT. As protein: CATRDLSSGNTIYF. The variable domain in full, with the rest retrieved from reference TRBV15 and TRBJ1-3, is DAMVIQNPRYQVTQFGKPVTLSCSQTLNHNVMYWYQQKSSQAPKLLFHYYDKDFNNEADTPDNFQSRRPNTSFCFLDIRSPGLGDTAMYLCATRDLSSGNTIYFGEGSWLTVV.

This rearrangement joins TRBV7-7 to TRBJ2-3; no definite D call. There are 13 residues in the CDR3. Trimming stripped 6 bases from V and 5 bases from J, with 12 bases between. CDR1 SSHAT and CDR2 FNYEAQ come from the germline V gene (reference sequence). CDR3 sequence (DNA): TGTGCCAGCAGTAGGTGGAATGGAGATACGCAGTATTTT. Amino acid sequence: CASSRWNGDTQYF.

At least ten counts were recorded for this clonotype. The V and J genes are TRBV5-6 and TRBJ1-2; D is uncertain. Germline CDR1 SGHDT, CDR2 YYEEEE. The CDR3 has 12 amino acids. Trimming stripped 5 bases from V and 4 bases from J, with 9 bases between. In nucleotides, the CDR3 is TGTGCCAGCAGAGGACGGATCTATGGCTACACCTTC. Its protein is CASRGRIYGYTF.

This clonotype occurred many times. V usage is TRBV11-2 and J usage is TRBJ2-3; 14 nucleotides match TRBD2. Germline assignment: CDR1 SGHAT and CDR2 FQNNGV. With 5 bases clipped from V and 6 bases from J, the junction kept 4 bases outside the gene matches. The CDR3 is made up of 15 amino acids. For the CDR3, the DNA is TGTGCCAGCAGCCAGGGACTAGCGGGGGCGGATACGCAGTATTTT. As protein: CASSQGLAGADTQYF.